This note documents a single TCR beta chain sequence. As yet, its antigen is unknown. The data belong to a study of CD8+CD57+ T cells in acquired aplastic anemia. Study-level background: Sorted cells (CD4+ and CD8+) yielded DNA amounts that averaged approximately 3 ug. An average of about 10.8 million reads for CD4+ cells was obtained from healthy donors. The study, taken as a whole, reports: Twenty-nine shared CD8+ CDR3s appeared highly expressed within patients' immunodominant clones. Significance was not reached for CD8+ Simpson's diversity between patients and controls.

CDR3 and TCR beta VDJ profiling relied on genomic DNA as the template. Via MiXCR, TCRdb re-called the reads, giving one row per CDR3 protein. The sample has 400,000 to 450,000 distinct CDR3 sequences; under 80% are singletons. Trimming pared 5 bases from V and 1 base from J, leaving 16 bases between. This CDR3 has 16 residues. Per germline, CDR1 SGHKS and CDR2 YYEKEE (reference sequence). This rearrangement joins TRBV5-5 to TRBJ2-1; either TRBD1 or TRBD2 may supply D (6 bases each). The specimen sequenced was sorted CD4+, CD8+, or CD8+CD57+ T cells (not recorded which) from PBMCs. This clonotype was sampled from a human donor in good health, serving as a control. CDR3 protein: CASSERGTSSYNEQFF. The DNA for the CDR3 is TGTGCCAGCAGTGAACGGGGGACATCATCCTACAATGAGCAGTTCTTC. Complete variable domain (other parts from reference TRBV5-5 and TRBJ2-1): DAGVTQSPTHLIKTRGQQVTLRCSPISGHKSVSWYQQVLGQGPQFIFQYYEKEERGRGNFPDRFSARQFPNYSSELNVNALLLGDSALYLCASSERGTSSYNEQFFGPGTRLTVL.